This T cell receptor beta chain was documented in a study of blood T cell repertoires in COVID-19. Here immunoSEQ multiplex PCR was the method, and the copy in TCRdb shows in-frame clones only, minus some. The sample yields 400,000 to 450,000 clones, 75% to 90% seen once. Material for sequencing was peripheral blood. The source is a woman between 35 and 50 years old with COVID-19, enrolled during active disease.

The CDR3: CASSVYNEQFF. As DNA, the CDR3 is TGTGCCAGTAGTGTATACAATGAGCAGTTCTTC. The genes are TRBV19 and TRBJ2-1; D gene ambiguous. The CDR3 totals 11 residues. Per germline, CDR1 LNHDA and CDR2 SQIVND (reference sequence). V was pared by 5 bases and J by 4 bases, with 3 bases between.